This passage covers 22 T cell receptor beta chains from one sample sequenced in a study of cytotoxic CD8 clonotypes in ibrutinib-treated CLL. The assay was immunoSEQ multiplex PCR, and TCRdb's table has in-frame clones only and misses some. This table has fewer than 75,000 clones, roughly 70% appearing once. The source was PBMCs, collected after 12 months of ibrutinib treatment. The origin of the receptors is a human donor with chronic lymphocytic leukemia.

This clone was seen a few times. The CDR3 spells CASSFLGQGIGELFF. DNA for the CDR3: TGTGCCAGCAGCTTTTTGGGACAGGGAATCGGGGAGCTGTTTTTT. The chain uses TRBV7-6 and TRBJ2-2, with TRBD1 identical over 9 bases. In germline, CDR1 is SGHVS, CDR2 FNYEAQ. The CDR3 runs 15 residues. V was pared by 3 bases and J by 7 bases, with 6 bases of the junction left unmatched.

This chain uses TRBV2 with TRBJ1-2; D is undetermined. Trimming stripped 7 bases from V and 4 bases from J, with 10 bases between. The CDR3 totals 12 residues. The germline V gene encodes CDR1 SNHLY and CDR2 FYNNEI. CDR3 sequence: CASKVAGYGYTF. CDR3 nucleotides: TGTGCCAGCAAGGTGGCGGGCTATGGCTACACCTTC.

V usage is TRBV19 and J usage is TRBJ2-7; D may correspond to TRBD1 or TRBD2 (5 bases each). The CDR3 has 15 residues. The germline V gene encodes CDR1 LNHDA and CDR2 SQIVND (reference sequence). Trimming cost V 5 bases and J 2 bases, with 16 bases left between them. The CDR3 is CASSPRGGITYEQYF. The CDR3 coding sequence is TGTGCCAGTAGTCCCCGGGGCGGAATTACCTACGAGCAGTACTTC.

A single count supports this clone. V gene TRBV6-5 combines with J gene TRBJ2-5; a weak D match, TRBD1 (6 bases). V was trimmed by 4 bases and J by 7 bases, leaving 16 bases between them. Germline CDR1 reads MNHEY; CDR2 reads SVGAGI. This CDR3 contains 14 residues. The chain's CDR3 is CASSLQGELGTQYF. In nucleotides, the CDR3 is TGTGCCAGCAGTTTACAGGGAGAACTAGGGACCCAGTACTTC.

The J gene is TRBJ2-3, the V gene TRBV29-1; D is possibly TRBD1 or TRBD2 (6 bases each). The germline V gene encodes CDR1 SQVTM and CDR2 ANQGSEA. The CDR3 is made up of 15 amino acids. Trimming pared 5 bases from V and 2 bases from J, leaving 17 bases between. CDR3 region: CSVRGGLVDTDTQYF. CDR3 sequence (DNA): TGCAGCGTTCGAGGGGGGTTAGTTGACACAGATACGCAGTATTTT.

As to this clone: One end of the junction does not line up with germline, which may come from a read error. The rearrangement uses TRBV7-2 and TRBJ2-2, with a tentative D call TRBD2 (5 bases). Germline CDR1 and CDR2: SGHTA and FQGNSA. The CDR3 runs to 15 residues. Here the CDR3 DNA reads TGTGCCAGCGCCCTTCGGGGAACGAATACCGGGGAGCTGTTTTTT. It is translated as CASALRGTNTGELFF.

This clone was seen a few times. Distinct nucleotide sequences in the sample also encode this CDR3. This chain links TRBV19 with TRBJ2-5, with 9 bases lining up with TRBD2. CDR3 length: 14 residues. The trim removed 3 bases at V and 4 bases at J, leaving 3 bases unmatched. Germline V gene sequence: CDR1 LNHDA, CDR2 SQIVND (reference sequence). The CDR3 protein is CASSIIAGVETQYF. As DNA, the CDR3 is TGTGCCAGTAGTATCATAGCGGGAGTAGAGACCCAGTACTTC.

The CDR3 loop is CASSAWTGTGELFF. Written as DNA, the CDR3 is TGTGCCAGCAGTGCCTGGACAGGGACCGGGGAGCTGTTTTTT. The chain carries TRBV25-1 and TRBJ2-2; TRBD1 matches 8 bases. V lost 4 bases to trimming and J lost 5 bases; unmatched junction nucleotides: 3. Germline lookup yields CDR1 MGHDK and CDR2 SYGVNS. The CDR3 loop spans 14 amino acids. Supplemented by reference TRBV25-1 and TRBJ2-2, the full variable domain reads EADIYQTPRYLVIGTGKKITLECSQTMGHDKMYWYQQDPGMELHLIHYSYGVNSTEKGDLSSESTVSRIRTEHFPLTLESARPSHTSQYLCASSAWTGTGELFFGEGSRLTVL.

This clone was seen a few times. The chain employs TRBV28 and TRBJ1-3; possible D gene TRBD1, 5 bases. The germline V and J ends were trimmed by 6 bases and 4 bases, with 13 bases remaining between them. This CDR3 is 14 amino acids long. Per the germline V gene, CDR1 is MDHEN and CDR2 is SYDVKM. CDR3: CASREGTAGNTIYF. The CDR3 DNA follows: TGTGCCAGCAGGGAAGGGACGGCCGGAAACACCATATATTTT.

The genes are TRBV7-9 and TRBJ1-5, with D hard to call. Per germline, CDR1 SEHNR and CDR2 FQNEAQ (reference sequence). This CDR3 comprises 14 residues. V was clipped by 6 bases and J by 5 bases, with 14 bases between them. This CDR3 reads CASSLGRADQPQHF. The CDR3 bases are TGTGCCAGCAGTCTTGGGAGGGCCGATCAGCCCCAGCATTTT.

This chain uses TRBV4-1 with TRBJ2-7; 10 nucleotides line up with TRBD1. Germline V lookup: CDR1 MGHRA, CDR2 YSYEKL. The CDR3 extends over 14 amino acids. J lost 7 bases, V lost 4 bases, and 7 bases had no gene match. For the CDR3, the DNA is TGCGCCAGCAGCCTTGACAGGGGGCTAGGAGAGCAGTACTTC. It codes for CASSLDRGLGEQYF.

The chain uses TRBV10-3 and TRBJ2-7, with D tentatively TRBD1 (6 bases). The germline CDR1 and CDR2 sequences are ENHRY and SYGVKD. V dropped 4 bases and J dropped 5 bases, with 15 bases sitting between them. The CDR3 sequence is 14 residues long. CDR3 coding DNA: TGTGCCATCAGTGGGGGGAAACAGGGCCACGAGCAGTACTTC. Amino acids: CAISGGKQGHEQYF.

The chain recombines TRBV25-1 with TRBJ2-5; no clear D. Trimming pared 1 base from V and 5 bases from J, leaving 11 bases between. This CDR3 region has 14 residues. Per the germline V gene, CDR1 is MGHDK and CDR2 is SYGVNS. The CDR3 protein is CASSESQPWETQYF. The CDR3 nucleotides are TGTGCCAGCAGTGAATCGCAGCCGTGGGAGACCCAGTACTTC. The whole variable domain, remainder taken from reference TRBV25-1 and TRBJ2-5, is EADIYQTPRYLVIGTGKKITLECSQTMGHDKMYWYQQDPGMELHLIHYSYGVNSTEKGDLSSESTVSRIRTEHFPLTLESARPSHTSQYLCASSESQPWETQYFGPGTRLLVL.

This clone has just a few counts. The chain has TRBV7-9 and TRBJ2-5; D may be TRBD2 (6 bases). From germline, CDR1 is SEHNR and CDR2 FQNEAQ (reference sequence). The V end lost 6 bases, the J end lost 2 bases, and 13 bases lay between the germline ends. The CDR3 extends over 14 amino acids. This CDR3 is CASRLRGPQETQYF. Here the CDR3 DNA reads TGTGCCAGCAGGCTGCGGGGACCGCAAGAGACCCAGTACTTC.

This chain links TRBV11-2 with TRBJ2-1; TRBD2 matches 8 bases. This CDR3 spans 13 amino acids. Looked up from germline, CDR1 is SGHAT and CDR2 is FQNNGV. The V gene end was trimmed by 5 bases and the J gene end by 12 bases; junction bases not matched to a gene: 9. The CDR3, as DNA: TGTGCCAGCAGCAGGGGACTAGGTGATGTGCAGTTCTTC. Translating gives CASSRGLGDVQFF.

V and J are TRBV27 and TRBJ2-5; D is perhaps TRBD1 or TRBD2 (6 bases each). The V gene lost 3 bases and the J gene lost 0 bases, with 11 bases spanning the gap. The CDR3 totals 15 residues. The germline gives CDR1 MNHEY, CDR2 SMNVEV (reference sequence). The CDR3 here is CASSLGAGYQETQYF. CDR3 nucleotides: TGTGCCAGCAGTTTGGGGGCGGGGTACCAAGAGACCCAGTACTTC.

The chain employs TRBV11-2 and TRBJ2-3, with a tentative D call TRBD2 (7 bases). CDR1 and CDR2 (germline): SGHAT, FQNNGV. CDR3 length: 13 amino acids. V dropped 5 bases and J dropped 7 bases, with 13 bases sitting between them. The CDR3 DNA reads TGTGCCAGCAGCCCGAGGGGGGGGAATACGCAGTATTTT. Its protein is CASSPRGGNTQYF.

The V gene is TRBV28, the J gene TRBJ2-3; 9 nucleotides match TRBD2. The ends lost 7 bases at V and 5 bases at J; junction bases unmatched: 10. CDR1 is MDHEN and CDR2 is SYDVKM in the germline V gene. The CDR3 totals 15 residues. Here the CDR3 DNA reads TGTGCCAGCACTTCTCGCGGGAGGGCGGGAGATACGCAGTATTTT. Amino acids: CASTSRGRAGDTQYF.

The sample holds a few counts of this clone. The chain combines TRBV7-2 with TRBJ2-7; possibly TRBD2 for D (5 bases). In germline, CDR1 is SGHTA, CDR2 FQGNSA. The V and J ends lost 5 bases and 3 bases respectively, with 14 bases between them. This CDR3 has 14 amino acids. CDR3 residues: CASSPVSGIYEQYF. CDR3 coding DNA: TGTGCCAGCAGCCCCGTATCCGGGATCTACGAGCAGTACTTC.

This rearrangement joins TRBV29-1 to TRBJ2-6; 7 bases map to TRBD1. Germline V gives CDR1 SQVTM, CDR2 ANQGSEA. The CDR3 covers 16 residues. V lost 1 base, J lost 0 bases, and 3 bases stayed unmatched. As DNA, the CDR3 is TGCAGCGTTGAAGGGGACAGACGCTCTGGGGCCAACGTCCTGACTTTC. It specifies CSVEGDRRSGANVLTF.

The chain carries TRBV9 and TRBJ2-3; 15 positions match TRBD2. The junction had 4 bases not matched to a gene; V was cut back by 1 base and J by 4 bases. CDR1 and CDR2 from the germline V gene are SGDLS and YYNGEE. The CDR3 sequence is 17 residues long. CDR3 region: CASSVSGLAGGADTQYF. CDR3 DNA: TGTGCCAGCAGCGTATCGGGACTAGCGGGAGGTGCAGATACGCAGTATTTT.

The chain couples TRBV2 to TRBJ1-2; D ambiguous. Germline V CDR1 and CDR2: SNHLY, FYNNEI. CDR3 length: 13 amino acids. V was shortened by 8 bases and J by 6 bases, with 16 bases between the two germline ends. The CDR3 is CASGGGSGHGYTF. CDR3 in DNA: TGTGCCAGCGGTGGCGGGAGTGGTCATGGCTACACCTTC.